The rows below give T cell receptor beta chains drawn from one sample of a study of T cells after yellow fever vaccination. TCRdb analysed the 5' RACE reads with MiXCR anew, one entry per CDR3 protein. Of just under 600,000 distinct CDR3 sequences detected, less than 15% appear once; the ten largest clones hold about an eighth. Here the sequenced sample was PBMCs, taken on the day of the yellow fever booster vaccination. These receptors all stem from a man aged 25 to 45 who received the YFV17D yellow fever vaccine. Both conserved end residues are part of each CDR3. Fields, in order: clone size, J gene, V gene, D gene, CDR3 protein, CDR3 DNA. A D gene is named only where the DNA matches it firmly. For some rows the clone size is stated as once, few or many, or as a class when expanded; others skip it.

clone size: .
J gene: TRBJ2-3
V gene: TRBV4-3
D gene: .
CDR3 protein: CASSPNSGRTDTQYF
CDR3 DNA: TGCGCCAGCAGTCCGAACAGCGGGCGCACAGATACGCAGTATTTT

clone size: .
J gene: TRBJ2-7
V gene: TRBV7-8
D gene: .
CDR3 protein: CASSLGGPNSEQYF
CDR3 DNA: TGTGCCAGCAGCTTAGGCGGACCCAACAGCGAGCAGTACTTC

clone size: .
J gene: TRBJ1-6
V gene: TRBV7-9
D gene: .
CDR3 protein: CASSVRGDSPLHF
CDR3 DNA: TGTGCCAGCAGCGTGCGGGGTGACTCACCCCTCCACTTT

clone size: many
J gene: TRBJ2-6
V gene: TRBV4-2
D gene: TRBD1
CDR3 protein: CASSRRTGEPALVFSGANVLTF
CDR3 DNA: TGTGCCAGCAGCCGTAGGACAGGTGAACCAGCCCTTGTCTTCTCTGGGGCCAACGTCCTGACTTTC

clone size: few
J gene: TRBJ2-1
V gene: TRBV20-1
D gene: .
CDR3 protein: CSAGSLEGNEQFF
CDR3 DNA: TGCAGTGCTGGCAGTCTTGAAGGTAATGAGCAGTTCTTC

clone size: few
J gene: TRBJ2-1
V gene: TRBV5-6
D gene: .
CDR3 protein: CASSEASRSYNEQFF
CDR3 DNA: TGTGCCAGCAGCGAGGCTAGCCGCTCCTACAATGAGCAGTTCTTC

clone size: few
J gene: TRBJ2-2
V gene: TRBV7-9
D gene: .
CDR3 protein: CASSLQVLNTGELFF
CDR3 DNA: TGTGCCAGCAGCTTACAGGTTTTGAACACCGGGGAGCTGTTTTTT

clone size: few
J gene: TRBJ2-2
V gene: TRBV10-3
D gene: .
CDR3 protein: CAISVQGTGELFF
CDR3 DNA: TGTGCCATCAGTGTCCAGGGGACCGGGGAGCTGTTTTTT

clone size: many
J gene: TRBJ2-5
V gene: TRBV7-6
D gene: .
CDR3 protein: CASSLWGAEETQYF
CDR3 DNA: TGTGCCAGCAGCTTGTGGGGGGCCGAGGAGACCCAGTACTTC

clone size: .
J gene: TRBJ2-1
V gene: TRBV20-1
D gene: TRBD2
CDR3 protein: CSAVGLADFYNEQFF
CDR3 DNA: TGCAGTGCAGTCGGACTAGCGGATTTCTACAATGAGCAGTTCTTC

clone size: few
J gene: TRBJ2-1
V gene: TRBV29-1
D gene: .
CDR3 protein: CSVESGGNYNEQFF
CDR3 DNA: TGCAGCGTTGAATCCGGCGGGAACTACAATGAGCAGTTCTTC

clone size: .
J gene: TRBJ1-1
V gene: TRBV6-1
D gene: .
CDR3 protein: CASSRGRRTNTEAFF
CDR3 DNA: TGTGCCAGCAGTCGCGGACGGCGGACGAACACTGAAGCTTTCTTT

clone size: .
J gene: TRBJ2-3
V gene: TRBV20-1
D gene: .
CDR3 protein: CSASAARTDTQYF
CDR3 DNA: TGCAGTGCATCCGCAGCCCGCACAGATACGCAGTATTTT

clone size: few
J gene: TRBJ1-1
V gene: TRBV29-1
D gene: .
CDR3 protein: CSVSLGVNTEAFF
CDR3 DNA: TGCAGCGTTAGTCTGGGCGTGAACACTGAAGCTTTCTTT

clone size: few
J gene: TRBJ2-2
V gene: TRBV7-2
D gene: TRBD2
CDR3 protein: CASSRGTIGPGELFF
CDR3 DNA: TGTGCCAGCAGCCGCGGGACTATAGGCCCCGGGGAGCTGTTTTTT

clone size: .
J gene: TRBJ1-5
V gene: TRBV10-3
D gene: .
CDR3 protein: CAIKGEGNQPQHF
CDR3 DNA: TGTGCCATCAAGGGGGAGGGCAATCAGCCCCAGCATTTT

clone size: few
J gene: TRBJ2-4
V gene: TRBV6-2/TRBV6-3
D gene: .
CDR3 protein: CASSYVGSFQYF
CDR3 DNA: TGTGCCAGCAGTTATGTTGGGTCGTTTCAGTACTTC

clone size: .
J gene: TRBJ2-7
V gene: TRBV29-1
D gene: .
CDR3 protein: CSARRDGSSYEQYF
CDR3 DNA: TGCAGCGCCAGACGGGACGGAAGCTCCTACGAGCAGTACTTC

clone size: .
J gene: TRBJ2-7
V gene: TRBV5-6
D gene: TRBD2
CDR3 protein: CASSWTSGRTRSYEQYF
CDR3 DNA: TGTGCCAGCAGCTGGACTAGCGGGAGGACCCGATCCTACGAGCAGTACTTC

clone size: many
J gene: TRBJ1-2
V gene: TRBV5-1
D gene: .
CDR3 protein: CASSFGTNNYGYTF
CDR3 DNA: TGCGCCAGCAGCTTTGGGACGAATAACTATGGCTACACCTTC

clone size: .
J gene: TRBJ2-7
V gene: TRBV4-3
D gene: TRBD2
CDR3 protein: CASSQDDLADSYEQYF
CDR3 DNA: TGCGCCAGCAGCCAAGATGACCTAGCGGACTCCTACGAGCAGTACTTC

clone size: .
J gene: TRBJ2-1
V gene: TRBV4-3
D gene: .
CDR3 protein: CASSQDTNNEQFF
CDR3 DNA: TGCGCCAGCAGCCAAGACACTAACAATGAGCAGTTCTTC

clone size: many
J gene: TRBJ2-3
V gene: TRBV7-3
D gene: .
CDR3 protein: CASSLPGTDTQYF
CDR3 DNA: TGTGCCAGCAGCCTACCCGGCACAGATACGCAGTATTTT

clone size: few
J gene: TRBJ2-1
V gene: TRBV6-2/TRBV6-3
D gene: TRBD2
CDR3 protein: CASSGTSGQYNEQFF
CDR3 DNA: TGTGCCAGCAGTGGGACTAGCGGCCAATACAATGAGCAGTTCTTC

clone size: .
J gene: TRBJ1-2
V gene: TRBV6-1
D gene: .
CDR3 protein: CASSKLGQNYGYTF
CDR3 DNA: TGTGCCAGCAGCAAATTAGGACAGAACTATGGCTACACCTTC

clone size: few
J gene: TRBJ2-7
V gene: TRBV6-8
D gene: .
CDR3 protein: CASSYRQDSYEQYF
CDR3 DNA: TGTGCCAGCAGTTACCGGCAAGACTCCTACGAGCAGTACTTC

clone size: few
J gene: TRBJ2-2
V gene: TRBV20-1
D gene: TRBD2
CDR3 protein: CSAPSSGSTGELFF
CDR3 DNA: TGCAGTGCACCCTCGAGCGGGAGTACCGGGGAGCTGTTTTTT

clone size: few
J gene: TRBJ2-1
V gene: TRBV20-1
D gene: TRBD1
CDR3 protein: CSAPGQGGYEQFF
CDR3 DNA: TGCAGTGCTCCAGGACAGGGCGGCTATGAGCAGTTCTTC

clone size: .
J gene: TRBJ2-3
V gene: TRBV27
D gene: .
CDR3 protein: CASSSRRANTDTQYF
CDR3 DNA: TGTGCCAGCAGTTCCCGCCGGGCGAACACAGATACGCAGTATTTT

clone size: .
J gene: TRBJ2-5
V gene: TRBV14
D gene: .
CDR3 protein: CASSQGRSGGTQYF
CDR3 DNA: TGTGCCAGCAGCCAAGGGAGAAGCGGCGGGACCCAGTACTTC

clone size: many
J gene: TRBJ2-3
V gene: TRBV18
D gene: .
CDR3 protein: CASSPGSTDTQYF
CDR3 DNA: TGTGCCAGCAGTCCAGGGTCCACGGATACGCAGTATTTT

clone size: few
J gene: TRBJ1-1
V gene: TRBV5-1
D gene: .
CDR3 protein: CASSLASANTEAFF
CDR3 DNA: TGCGCCAGCAGCTTGGCCTCAGCGAACACTGAAGCTTTCTTT

clone size: few
J gene: TRBJ1-1
V gene: TRBV12-3/TRBV12-4
D gene: .
CDR3 protein: CASSSYRGTEAFF
CDR3 DNA: TGTGCCAGCAGTTCTTACCGGGGCACTGAAGCTTTCTTT

clone size: .
J gene: TRBJ2-1
V gene: TRBV4-1
D gene: .
CDR3 protein: CASSQDFLARGNEQFF
CDR3 DNA: TGCGCCAGCAGCCAAGATTTTCTAGCCAGGGGCAATGAGCAGTTCTTC

clone size: few
J gene: TRBJ2-5
V gene: TRBV14
D gene: TRBD2
CDR3 protein: CASSQPGLAWETQYF
CDR3 DNA: TGTGCCAGCAGCCAGCCGGGACTAGCGTGGGAGACCCAGTACTTC

clone size: .
J gene: TRBJ2-5
V gene: TRBV29-1
D gene: TRBD1
CDR3 protein: CSVAGGPQETQYF
CDR3 DNA: TGCAGCGTTGCAGGGGGACCTCAAGAGACCCAGTACTTC

clone size: few
J gene: TRBJ2-1
V gene: TRBV27
D gene: .
CDR3 protein: CASSLGPTNEQFF
CDR3 DNA: TGTGCCAGCAGTTTGGGGCCCACCAATGAGCAGTTCTTC

clone size: .
J gene: TRBJ2-3
V gene: TRBV14
D gene: .
CDR3 protein: CASSQANLRRTDTQYF
CDR3 DNA: TGTGCCAGCAGCCAAGCTAACCTCCGCCGCACAGATACGCAGTATTTT

clone size: few
J gene: TRBJ2-3
V gene: TRBV10-1
D gene: TRBD2
CDR3 protein: CASSESPGTSGKYF
CDR3 DNA: TGCGCCAGCAGTGAGTCCCCCGGGACTAGCGGGAAGTATTTT

clone size: few
J gene: TRBJ2-1
V gene: TRBV6-2/TRBV6-3
D gene: TRBD2
CDR3 protein: CASSSSLAGGPGNEQFF
CDR3 DNA: TGTGCCAGCAGTTCGTCGCTAGCGGGAGGGCCCGGGAATGAGCAGTTCTTC

clone size: .
J gene: TRBJ2-3
V gene: TRBV7-9
D gene: .
CDR3 protein: CASSLVGSRTDTQYF
CDR3 DNA: TGTGCCAGCAGCTTAGTTGGAAGCCGCACAGATACGCAGTATTTT

clone size: few
J gene: TRBJ2-7
V gene: TRBV6-1
D gene: TRBD2
CDR3 protein: CASRPPSGRAYEQYF
CDR3 DNA: TGTGCCAGCAGGCCGCCTTCCGGGAGGGCCTACGAGCAGTACTTC

clone size: few
J gene: TRBJ2-5
V gene: TRBV12-5
D gene: .
CDR3 protein: CASAPGQETQYF
CDR3 DNA: TGTGCTAGCGCCCCCGGCCAAGAGACCCAGTACTTC

clone size: .
J gene: TRBJ2-3
V gene: TRBV5-1
D gene: TRBD2
CDR3 protein: CASSSLKGLAGAADTQYF
CDR3 DNA: TGCGCCAGCAGCTCACTAAAGGGACTAGCGGGAGCGGCAGATACGCAGTATTTT

clone size: .
J gene: TRBJ2-1
V gene: TRBV10-3
D gene: .
CDR3 protein: CAITPSGLYNEQFF
CDR3 DNA: TGTGCCATCACCCCCTCAGGCCTCTACAATGAGCAGTTCTTC

clone size: few
J gene: TRBJ1-4
V gene: TRBV30
D gene: .
CDR3 protein: CAWEGSRQKKLFF
CDR3 DNA: TGTGCCTGGGAGGGGAGTCGACAAAAAAAACTGTTTTTT

clone size: .
J gene: TRBJ2-1
V gene: TRBV27
D gene: .
CDR3 protein: CASSPIGEDYNEQFF
CDR3 DNA: TGTGCCAGCAGTCCCATAGGGGAGGACTACAATGAGCAGTTCTTC